The sequence of this TCR beta chain was determined in a study of response to subunit inactivated influenza vaccine. Germline V gene lookup returns CDR1 WSHSY and CDR2 SAAADI. The CDR3 is 14 amino acids. The V end was cut by 5 bases, the J end by 3 bases, with 14 bases between. One entry per CDR3 protein results from TCRdb running MiXCR on the RT-PCR reads. The sample yields just over 300,000 distinct CDR3 sequences, 21% seen once. V usage is TRBV10-2 and J usage is TRBJ2-7; TRBD2 might be the D (5 bases). The sequence was obtained from a man between 45 and 75 years old who received an inactivated influenza vaccine. The starting material was PBMCs from blood, obtained about 20 months after vaccination. CDR3 sequence reads: CASSIFSASYEQYF. The CDR3 coding sequence is TGCGCCAGCAGTATCTTTAGCGCCAGCTACGAGCAGTACTTC.